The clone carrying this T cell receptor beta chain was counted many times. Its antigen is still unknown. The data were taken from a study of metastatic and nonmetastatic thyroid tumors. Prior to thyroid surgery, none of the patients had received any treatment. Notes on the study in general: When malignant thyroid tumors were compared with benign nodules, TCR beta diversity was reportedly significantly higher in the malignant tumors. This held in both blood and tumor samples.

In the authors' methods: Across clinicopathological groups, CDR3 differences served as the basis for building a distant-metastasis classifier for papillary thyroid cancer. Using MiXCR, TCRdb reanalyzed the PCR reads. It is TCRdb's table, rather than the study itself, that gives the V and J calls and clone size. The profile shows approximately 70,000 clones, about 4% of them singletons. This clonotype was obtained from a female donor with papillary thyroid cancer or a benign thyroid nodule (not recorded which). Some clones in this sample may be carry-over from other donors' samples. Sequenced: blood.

The CDR3 nucleotides are TGTGCCAGCAGTCGTCCGACTAGCGGGAGGGCCTCCGAGCAGTACTTC. Encoded protein: CASSRPTSGRASEQYF. J is TRBJ2-7 and V is TRBV2; 14 bases agree with TRBD2. The V and J ends lost 5 bases and 6 bases, in that order; junction bases with no gene match: 9. CDR3 length equals 16 residues. From germline, CDR1 is SNHLY and CDR2 FYNNEI.